This TCR beta chain is drawn from a study of blood T cell repertoires in COVID-19. Looking at the study overall: From the United States, Italy and Spain came samples of acute and convalescent COVID-19. From T cells, B-cell-depleted T cells, or PBMCs came the material, which was cDNA or gDNA.

Seattle participants joined during active infection and were tracked over time. The length of the CDR3 is 14 residues. The germline gives CDR1 SGDLS, CDR2 YYNGEE. V was pared by 3 bases and J by 0 bases, with 9 bases between. Authors' processing steps: Reference gene primer amplification gave estimated nucleated cell counts. Produced via immunoSEQ multiplex PCR; TCRdb's table is partial and in-frame only. V and J calls and clone size are given by that table; D and trimming were obtained from the DNA. The data show about 220,000 clones, 85% seen once. Sequenced: peripheral blood. V and J are TRBV9 and TRBJ1-2, with D perhaps matching TRBD1 (5 bases). The TCR sequence derives from a woman between 65 and 79 years old with COVID-19, enrolled during active disease. The CDR3 loop reads CASSAQTANYGYTF. DNA for the CDR3: TGTGCCAGCAGCGCCCAGACAGCTAACTATGGCTACACCTTC. Full variable domain (rest looked up from reference TRBV9 and TRBJ1-2): DSGVTQTPKHLITATGQRVTLRCSPRSGDLSVYWYQQSLDQGLQFLIQYYNGEERAKGNILERFSAQQFPDLHSELNLSSLELGDSALYFCASSAQTANYGYTFGSGTRLTVV.